This T cell receptor (beta chain) was found in a study of blood T cell repertoires in COVID-19. Overall study context: T cells, B-cell-depleted T cells, or PBMCs provided the cDNA or gDNA that served as material.

Enrolled during active infection, Seattle patients were then followed longitudinally. This clone was counted only a few times. Methods used by the authors: Cell counts per sample came from amplifying reference gene primers. Assay used: immunoSEQ multiplex PCR; TCRdb lists only in-frame clones, some missing. The D gene and trimming were derived from the DNA, and the V and J assignments and clone size from that table. This table holds about 52,000 clones, over 65% found once. CDR1 and CDR2 (germline): GTSNPN, SVGIG (reference sequence). CDR3 length: 15 amino acids. The V segment lost 5 bases and the J segment 3 bases; nucleotides outside the gene matches: 7.

This sequence joins TRBV30 and TRBJ2-1, with 10 bases identical to TRBD2. Input material: peripheral blood. The clonotype was recovered from an elderly man with COVID-19, enrolled during active disease. Here the CDR3 DNA reads TGTGCCTGGGGAAAAGGGACTAGCGACTACAATGAGCAGTTCTTC. Its protein product is CAWGKGTSDYNEQFF.